A selection of T cell receptor beta chains follows, all from one sample in a study of T cell responses to AZD1222 COVID-19 vaccine. The repertoire was sequenced with immunoSEQ multiplex PCR; TCRdb's copy has only in-frame clones and lacks some. The sample lists approximately 120,000 clones, around 83% occurring once. Material: peripheral blood, obtained 28 days after the second AZD1222 dose. These receptors all stem from an adult who received the AZD1222 COVID-19 vaccine. Both conserved end residues are part of each CDR3. D genes are given only for firm matches. Size values are once, few and many counts, or a class for expanded clones, and some rows have none.

D: TRBD1
length: 15
size: .
J: TRBJ1-1
V: TRBV11-2
CDR3: CASSPQTGIGTEAFF
DNA: TGTGCCAGCAGCCCCCAGACAGGGATCGGCACTGAAGCTTTCTTT

D: TRBD1
length: 16
size: .
J: TRBJ1-5
V: TRBV6-6
CDR3: CASSKGQGGDNQPQHF
DNA: TGTGCCAGCAGTAAAGGACAGGGAGGGGACAATCAGCCCCAGCATTTT

D: TRBD1
length: 17
size: .
J: TRBJ1-6
V: TRBV5-1
CDR3: CASSLAGVGQGYSPLHF
DNA: TGCGCCAGCAGCTTGGCCGGGGTGGGACAGGGTTATTCACCCCTCCACTTT

D: .
length: 16
size: .
J: TRBJ2-1
V: TRBV9
CDR3: CASSPGGTVSYNEQFF
DNA: TGTGCCAGCAGCCCCGGGGGGACAGTTTCCTACAATGAGCAGTTCTTC

D: TRBD2
length: 16
size: .
J: TRBJ2-7
V: TRBV27
CDR3: CASSLGLAGGSYEQYF
DNA: TGTGCCAGCAGTCTTGGACTAGCGGGGGGCTCGTACGAGCAGTACTTC

D: .
length: 13
size: .
J: TRBJ2-3
V: TRBV11-2
CDR3: CASRRTGSDTQYF
DNA: TGTGCCAGCAGAAGAACTGGGTCAGATACGCAGTATTTT

D: TRBD1
length: 16
size: .
J: TRBJ1-1
V: TRBV7-9
CDR3: CASSLYGTGGNTEAFF
DNA: TGTGCCAGCAGCTTATACGGGACAGGCGGGAACACTGAAGCTTTCTTT

D: .
length: 12
size: .
J: TRBJ1-3
V: TRBV18
CDR3: CASSPQGNTIYF
DNA: TGTGCCAGCTCACCTCAGGGAAACACCATATATTTT

D: .
length: 12
size: .
J: TRBJ2-7
V: TRBV6-2/TRBV6-3
CDR3: CASSPRLYEQYF
DNA: TGTGCCAGCAGTCCACGGCTCTACGAGCAGTACTTC

D: .
length: 14
size: .
J: TRBJ2-1
V: TRBV10-3
CDR3: CAIREGPGFNEQFF
DNA: TGTGCCATCAGAGAGGGCCCGGGATTCAATGAGCAGTTCTTC

D: TRBD2
length: 18
size: .
J: TRBJ2-2
V: TRBV12-5
CDR3: CASGLRGSGTPNTGELFF
DNA: TGTGCTAGTGGTTTGAGGGGTAGCGGGACTCCGAACACCGGGGAGCTGTTTTTT

D: TRBD1
length: 15
size: .
J: TRBJ1-2
V: TRBV5-1
CDR3: CASSARTGGAEGYTF
DNA: TGCGCCAGCAGCGCCCGGACAGGGGGCGCAGAGGGCTACACCTTC

D: .
length: 14
size: .
J: TRBJ2-7
V: TRBV11-2
CDR3: CASSLGGARVEQYF
DNA: TGTGCCAGCAGCTTAGGCGGGGCCCGGGTCGAGCAGTACTTC

D: .
length: 10
size: .
J: TRBJ1-5
V: TRBV6-5
CDR3: CATGYQPQHF
DNA: TGTGCCACCGGGTATCAGCCCCAGCATTTT

D: .
length: 16
size: .
J: TRBJ1-5
V: TRBV18
CDR3: CASSPSSPATNQPQHF
DNA: TGTGCCAGCTCACCTTCCTCCCCAGCGACCAATCAGCCCCAGCATTTT

D: TRBD2
length: 17
size: .
J: TRBJ2-3
V: TRBV28
CDR3: CASSTRGSGGTTDTQYF
DNA: TGTGCCAGCAGTACCCGGGGTAGCGGGGGGACCACAGATACGCAGTATTTT

D: .
length: 16
size: .
J: TRBJ1-4
V: TRBV7-9
CDR3: CASSFPLVGVGEKLFF
DNA: TGTGCCAGCAGCTTCCCGCTGGTTGGGGTGGGGGAAAAACTGTTTTTT

D: .
length: 15
size: once
J: TRBJ2-3
V: TRBV10-3
CDR3: CAISPTGNPTDTQYF
DNA: TGTGCCATCAGCCCAACAGGGAACCCCACAGATACGCAGTATTTT

D: .
length: 16
size: .
J: TRBJ2-7
V: TRBV27
CDR3: CASSSATGGDSYEQYF
DNA: TGTGCCAGCAGTTCCGCTACAGGGGGGGACTCCTACGAGCAGTACTTC

D: .
length: 14
size: .
J: TRBJ1-6
V: TRBV5-4
CDR3: CASSLARVDSPLHF
DNA: TGTGCCAGCAGCTTGGCCAGGGTGGATTCACCCCTCCACTTT

D: .
length: 12
size: .
J: TRBJ2-3
V: TRBV9
CDR3: CASSDYTDTQYF
DNA: TGTGCCAGCAGCGACTACACAGATACGCAGTATTTT

D: .
length: 14
size: few
J: TRBJ1-4
V: TRBV6-5
CDR3: CASSPDVHGEKLFF
DNA: TGTGCCAGCAGCCCGGACGTACACGGGGAAAAACTGTTTTTT

D: TRBD1
length: 14
size: few
J: TRBJ2-7
V: TRBV29-1
CDR3: CSVAKGTGSHEQYF
DNA: TGCAGCGTTGCAAAAGGGACAGGGTCCCACGAGCAGTACTTC

D: .
length: 15
size: .
J: TRBJ1-2
V: TRBV7-2
CDR3: CASSPQGQGTGGYTF
DNA: TGTGCCAGCAGCCCACAAGGGCAGGGGACCGGAGGCTACACCTTC

D: .
length: 15
size: .
J: TRBJ2-7
V: TRBV4-3
CDR3: CASSQEGAPHYEQYF
DNA: TGCGCCAGCAGCCAAGAGGGGGCCCCCCACTACGAGCAGTACTTC

D: TRBD2
length: 17
size: once
J: TRBJ2-2
V: TRBV5-4
CDR3: CASSLGLAGANTGELFF
DNA: TGTGCCAGCAGCTTGGGGCTAGCGGGGGCGAACACCGGGGAGCTGTTTTTT

D: .
length: 16
size: .
J: TRBJ1-3
V: TRBV11-2
CDR3: CASSRQWFGSGNTIYF
DNA: TGTGCCAGCAGCCGACAATGGTTTGGCTCTGGAAACACCATATATTTT

D: TRBD1
length: 16
size: .
J: TRBJ2-7
V: TRBV5-6
CDR3: CASSFIGTGISYEQYF
DNA: TGTGCCAGCAGCTTTATTGGGACAGGGATCTCCTACGAGCAGTACTTC

D: TRBD1
length: 15
size: once
J: TRBJ1-1
V: TRBV5-1
CDR3: CASSLTGGPNTEAFF
DNA: TGCGCCAGCAGCTTGACAGGGGGCCCGAACACTGAAGCTTTCTTT

D: TRBD1
length: 15
size: .
J: TRBJ1-5
V: TRBV6-5
CDR3: CASSRDGQGGQPQHF
DNA: TGTGCCAGCAGCCGCGACGGACAGGGTGGCCAGCCCCAGCATTTT

D: .
length: 18
size: .
J: TRBJ1-4
V: TRBV3-1/TRBV3-2
CDR3: CASSQVKGSGTMNEKLFF
DNA: TGTGCCAGCAGCCAAGTCAAAGGCTCCGGGACCATGAATGAAAAACTGTTTTTT

D: .
length: 12
size: .
J: TRBJ2-5
V: TRBV18
CDR3: CASSPRGETQYF
DNA: TGTGCCAGCTCCCCCCGCGGGGAGACCCAGTACTTC

D: TRBD1
length: 18
size: .
J: TRBJ2-2
V: TRBV11-2
CDR3: CASSLPPGQGMNTGELFF
DNA: TGTGCCAGCAGCTTACCGCCGGGACAGGGGATGAACACCGGGGAGCTGTTTTTT

D: TRBD1
length: 13
size: .
J: TRBJ1-1
V: TRBV9
CDR3: CASRKQGDTEAFF
DNA: TGTGCCAGCAGAAAACAGGGGGATACTGAAGCTTTCTTT

D: TRBD1
length: 16
size: .
J: TRBJ2-1
V: TRBV5-1
CDR3: CASSLAGRGLNNEQFF
DNA: TGCGCCAGCAGCTTGGCAGGCAGGGGGCTAAATAATGAGCAGTTCTTC

D: .
length: 12
size: .
J: TRBJ2-7
V: TRBV5-4
CDR3: CASSGGMNEQYF
DNA: TGTGCCAGCAGCGGGGGTATGAACGAGCAGTACTTC

D: TRBD1
length: 16
size: .
J: TRBJ1-6
V: TRBV6-5
CDR3: CASSLAWDRETSPLHF
DNA: TGTGCCAGCAGTTTAGCCTGGGACAGGGAAACTTCACCCCTCCACTTT

D: TRBD1
length: 15
size: .
J: TRBJ1-2
V: TRBV15
CDR3: CATSVGGTGVLGYTF
DNA: TGTGCCACCAGCGTAGGGGGGACAGGGGTTCTTGGCTACACCTTC

D: TRBD1
length: 15
size: few
J: TRBJ1-1
V: TRBV11-2
CDR3: CASSGLSDRERGAFF
DNA: TGTGCCAGCAGCGGACTGTCGGACAGGGAGAGAGGTGCTTTCTTT

D: .
length: 13
size: .
J: TRBJ1-2
V: TRBV6-6
CDR3: CASSYRAADGYTF
DNA: TGTGCCAGCAGTTACAGGGCGGCGGATGGCTACACCTTC

D: .
length: 15
size: .
J: TRBJ2-2
V: TRBV5-1
CDR3: CASSLGSRDTGELFF
DNA: TGCGCCAGCAGCTTGGGATCCAGGGATACCGGGGAGCTGTTTTTT

D: .
length: 15
size: .
J: TRBJ2-6
V: TRBV5-1
CDR3: CASSLGGSGANVLTF
DNA: TGCGCCAGCAGCTTGGGTGGGTCGGGGGCCAACGTCCTGACTTTC

D: .
length: 14
size: once
J: TRBJ1-2
V: TRBV14
CDR3: CASSQEARRYGYTF
DNA: TGTGCCAGCAGCCAAGAGGCACGTCGGTATGGCTACACCTTC

D: .
length: 15
size: .
J: TRBJ1-2
V: TRBV7-9
CDR3: CASSDPRGGESGYTF
DNA: TGTGCCAGCAGCGACCCAAGGGGGGGGGAAAGTGGCTACACCTTC

D: .
length: 15
size: .
J: TRBJ2-3
V: TRBV5-4
CDR3: CASSGGSPSTDTQYF
DNA: TGTGCCAGCAGCGGGGGGTCCCCTAGCACAGATACGCAGTATTTT

D: .
length: 13
size: .
J: TRBJ1-1
V: TRBV10-3
CDR3: CATKWTQNTEAFF
DNA: TGTGCCACGAAATGGACGCAGAACACTGAAGCTTTCTTT

D: .
length: 13
size: .
J: TRBJ1-2
V: TRBV14
CDR3: CASSQVVQGGYTF
DNA: TGTGCCAGCAGCCAAGTCGTGCAGGGAGGCTACACCTTC

D: .
length: 15
size: .
J: TRBJ1-1
V: TRBV7-9
CDR3: CASSLGGAGNTEAFF
DNA: TGTGCCAGCAGCTTAGGGGGGGCAGGTAACACTGAAGCTTTCTTT

D: .
length: 18
size: .
J: TRBJ2-6
V: TRBV7-9
CDR3: CASSRRKGLNSGANVLTF
DNA: TGTGCCAGCAGCCGCCGGAAGGGGCTCAACTCTGGGGCCAACGTCCTGACTTTC

D: .
length: 11
size: few
J: TRBJ2-1
V: TRBV10-2
CDR3: CASSLHNEQFF
DNA: TGCGCCAGCAGTCTGCACAATGAGCAGTTCTTC

D: .
length: 15
size: .
J: TRBJ1-4
V: TRBV4-1
CDR3: CASSQGQTTNEKLFF
DNA: TGCGCCAGCAGCCAAGGTCAGACAACTAATGAAAAACTGTTTTTT

D: TRBD2
length: 15
size: .
J: TRBJ2-3
V: TRBV6-1
CDR3: CASSVAGRDTDTQYF
DNA: TGTGCCAGCAGTGTAGCGGGGAGGGACACAGATACGCAGTATTTT

D: .
length: 13
size: .
J: TRBJ2-1
V: TRBV4-1
CDR3: CASSSRGQGEQFF
DNA: TGCGCCAGCAGCTCCCGCGGTCAGGGTGAGCAGTTCTTC

D: .
length: 14
size: once
J: TRBJ1-6
V: TRBV10-1
CDR3: CASTRDKNNSPLHF
DNA: TGCGCCAGCACGAGGGACAAGAATAATTCACCCCTCCACTTT

D: TRBD2
length: 15
size: once
J: TRBJ2-7
V: TRBV3-1/TRBV3-2
CDR3: CASSQEGGRAYEQYF
DNA: TGTGCCAGCAGCCAAGAGGGAGGGAGGGCCTACGAGCAGTACTTC

D: TRBD1
length: 13
size: .
J: TRBJ1-5
V: TRBV7-2
CDR3: CASSLAHVQGKHF
DNA: TGTGCCAGCAGCTTAGCCCACGTACAGGGGAAGCATTTT

D: .
length: 18
size: few
J: TRBJ1-3
V: TRBV5-6
CDR3: CASSLIQLGRRSADTIYF
DNA: TGTGCCAGCAGCTTAATCCAACTGGGGCGCCGTTCTGCCGACACCATATATTTT

D: .
length: 18
size: .
J: TRBJ2-2
V: TRBV5-1
CDR3: CASSSGTQGSKASGELFF
DNA: TGCGCCAGCAGCTCCGGGACACAAGGGAGTAAGGCTTCCGGGGAGCTGTTTTTT

D: .
length: 14
size: .
J: TRBJ1-5
V: TRBV28
CDR3: CASNLGYSNQPQHF
DNA: TGTGCCAGCAATCTGGGGTATAGCAATCAGCCCCAGCATTTT